A selection of T cell receptor beta chains follows, all from one sample in a study of neurological immune-mediated disorders. One entry per CDR3 protein, called by TCRdb with MiXCR from the 5' RACE reads. Counted here are around 64,000 distinct CDR3 sequences, around 3% occurring once; the ten biggest clones make up around 5.5%. Material: PBMCs. The receptors originated from a woman aged 50 to 65 with multiple sclerosis. Each CDR3 is given without its conserved first and last residue.

J	V	length	CDR3
TRBJ2-4	TRBV5-1	13	ASSLVLVPPNIQY
TRBJ1-1	TRBV6-2/TRBV6-3	11	ASSSQGNTEAF
TRBJ2-3	TRBV7-8	11	ASSRGGADTQY
TRBJ2-7	TRBV7-8	13	ASSSRTGFLDEQY
TRBJ1-1	TRBV6-5	13	ASSSGRWGNTEAF
TRBJ2-1	TRBV7-2	13	ASSFRTGFYNEQF
TRBJ2-3	TRBV20-1	15	SAVGTSGRGSGDTQY
TRBJ2-2	TRBV28	9	ASSFKDRLF
TRBJ2-3	TRBV4-3	14	ASSQVAGASTDTQY
TRBJ2-1	TRBV12-5	10	ASGLVTNEQF
TRBJ1-3	TRBV7-2	11	ASSTGLGNTIY
TRBJ2-7	TRBV15	10	ATSRDKFEQY
TRBJ2-5	TRBV11-2	13	ASSLEAGVSETQY
TRBJ2-7	TRBV6-1	13	ASSEPQTATYEQY
TRBJ2-1	TRBV24-1	9	ATGGMGGQF
TRBJ2-1	TRBV20-1	15	SASSHRGVSSYNEQF
TRBJ1-2	TRBV20-1	13	SARRHQTGNYGYT
TRBJ2-1	TRBV12-3/TRBV12-4	14	ASSFSLEAGAGSRV
TRBJ2-1	TRBV14	12	ASSHLGGGNEQF
TRBJ2-5	TRBV6-1	10	ASTWGQETQY
TRBJ1-6	TRBV7-8	13	ASSLGVASNSPLH
TRBJ2-5	TRBV20-1	9	SARPRETQY
TRBJ1-4	TRBV6-2/TRBV6-3	10	AEQVDEEKLF
TRBJ2-7	TRBV5-1	14	ASSSGQGRSTYEQY
TRBJ2-1	TRBV5-4	14	ASSWGLVSSYNEQF
TRBJ2-3	TRBV7-3	13	ASSLLAGGGDTQY
TRBJ2-5	TRBV7-2	13	ASSLGTTIERAQY
TRBJ2-3	TRBV5-1	13	ASSLAPVAKDTQY
TRBJ2-1	TRBV5-1	14	ASSRGRGAPLDEQF
TRBJ1-1	TRBV20-1	12	SARGSVSDTEAF
TRBJ1-3	TRBV29-1	11	SVGQEAGNTIY
TRBJ2-5	TRBV7-2	12	ASSHDRAQETQY
TRBJ2-4	TRBV9	17	ASSPRTEREGPAKNIQY
TRBJ2-4	TRBV18	11	ASSPQTKNIQY
TRBJ1-5	TRBV6-2/TRBV6-3	13	ASSYGVGGNQPQH
TRBJ1-1	TRBV2	12	ASGRTGRNTEAF
TRBJ2-5	TRBV3-1	16	ASSRAGLAGGPLETQY